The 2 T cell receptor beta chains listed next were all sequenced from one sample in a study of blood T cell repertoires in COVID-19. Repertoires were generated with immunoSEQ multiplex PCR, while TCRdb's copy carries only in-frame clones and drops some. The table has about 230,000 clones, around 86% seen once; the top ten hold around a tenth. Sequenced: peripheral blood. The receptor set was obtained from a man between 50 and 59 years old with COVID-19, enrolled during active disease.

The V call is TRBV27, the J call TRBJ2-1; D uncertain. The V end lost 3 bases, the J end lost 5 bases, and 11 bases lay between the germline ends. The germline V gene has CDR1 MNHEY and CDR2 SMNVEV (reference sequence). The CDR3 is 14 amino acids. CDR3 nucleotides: TGTGCCAGCAGTTTGCGACAACCCAACAATGAGCAGTTCTTC. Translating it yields CASSLRQPNNEQFF.

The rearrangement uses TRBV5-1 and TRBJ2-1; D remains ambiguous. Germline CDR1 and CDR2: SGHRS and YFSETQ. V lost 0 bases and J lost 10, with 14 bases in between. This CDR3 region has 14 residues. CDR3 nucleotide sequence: TGCGCCAGCAGCTTGGGTGCCGACTTCGGGGAGCAGTTCTTC. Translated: CASSLGADFGEQFF.